This T cell receptor beta chain stems from a study of cytomegalovirus exposure and HLA in healthy donors. The study, taken as a whole, reports: A prior analysis recorded that most TCR beta V segments were productive about 87% or about 30% of the time.

V shed 0 bases and J shed 1 base, with 9 bases lying between them. This CDR3 is built from 15 residues. CDR1 and CDR2 from the germline V gene are SGHAT and FQDESV (reference sequence). The PCR was carried out with 60 Vbeta primers and 13 Jbeta primers. Profiled with immunoSEQ multiplex PCR; TCRdb holds only in-frame clones, not every one. The sample carries some 170,000 clones, about four fifths recorded once. Details on this clone: Its specificity is not known.

The source of this sequence is a young woman in good health and CMV-seropositive. The J gene is TRBJ2-5, the V gene TRBV11-1; tentatively, D is TRBD1 (6 bases). The source material was PBMCs. CDR3 in DNA: TGTGCCAGCAGCTTAGCGGGGGCCCTCCAAGAGACCCAGTACTTC. It encodes CASSLAGALQETQYF.